This TCR beta chain was sequenced during a study of blood T cell repertoires in COVID-19. Study details: T cells, B-cell-depleted T cells, or PBMCs supplied cDNA or gDNA.

The study recruited people aged 18 to 89 years across approximately 24 US areas. Participant-reported clinical history was the basis for cohort assignment. Recovered status applied to Cohort 3 donors who had two consecutive negative PCRs. It also applied to those with clearance or with symptom resolution. Profiling relied on immunoSEQ multiplex PCR, and the TCRdb table lists in-frame clones only, not all of them. The sample has around 330,000 clones, about 87% seen once; the top ten hold more than 8.5%. V gave up 2 bases and J gave up 8 bases, with 16 bases separating them. Germline V lookup: CDR1 LNHDA, CDR2 SQIVND (reference sequence). The CDR3 is 15 amino acids.

Sequences were obtained from PBMCs or T cells enriched from blood (not recorded which). The source is a woman aged 18-30 years who had recovered from COVID-19. The V call is TRBV19, the J call TRBJ1-5; the D gene is possibly TRBD1 (6 bases). The CDR3 protein is CASSIRDQGLEPQHF. The CDR3 coding sequence is TGTGCCAGTAGTATAAGGGACCAGGGGCTGGAGCCCCAGCATTTT.